The present entry profiles one T cell receptor beta chain with its context. The sample originates from a study of blood T cell repertoires in COVID-19. Germline V gene lookup returns CDR1 SGHTA and CDR2 FQGTGA. V lost 5 bases, J lost 5 bases, and 24 bases lay in between. This CDR3 is built from 18 residues. Recovery among Cohort 3 donors was established by two negative PCRs, clearance, or symptom resolution. Under the authors' procedure: Reference gene primer amplification yielded estimated nucleated cell counts. Libraries were prepared by immunoSEQ multiplex PCR; TCRdb keeps only in-frame clonotypes and omits some of them. The V and J calls and clone size were taken over from that table, and D and trimming were inferred from the DNA. The sample consists of 250,000 or so clones, 80% to 90% of them appearing once.

The chain is built from TRBV7-3 and TRBJ2-2; TRBD2 might be the D (6 bases). The sequencing input was PBMCs or T cells enriched from blood (not recorded which). This receptor was obtained from a woman aged 45-59 years who had recovered from COVID-19. CDR3 amino acids: CASSPNIVGGVRTGELFF. DNA for the CDR3: TGTGCCAGCAGCCCCAACATTGTGGGGGGAGTTAGGACCGGGGAGCTGTTTTTT.